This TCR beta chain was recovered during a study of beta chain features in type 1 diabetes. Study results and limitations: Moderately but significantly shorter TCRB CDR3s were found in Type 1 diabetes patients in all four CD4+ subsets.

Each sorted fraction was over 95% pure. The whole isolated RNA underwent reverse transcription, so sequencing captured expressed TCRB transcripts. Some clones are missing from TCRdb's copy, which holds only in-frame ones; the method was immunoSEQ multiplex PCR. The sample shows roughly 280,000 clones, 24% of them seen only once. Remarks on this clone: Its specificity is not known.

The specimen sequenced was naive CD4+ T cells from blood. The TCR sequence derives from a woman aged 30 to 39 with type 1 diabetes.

CDR3 DNA sequence: TGCGCCAGCAGCTTTGGTGCAGGCGAAGAGACCCAGTACTTC. It codes for CASSFGAGEETQYF. This rearrangement joins TRBV5-1 to TRBJ2-5; D is ambiguous. The CDR3 extends over 14 amino acids. V lost 2 bases to trimming and J lost 3 bases, with 11 bases between them. In germline, CDR1 is SGHRS, CDR2 YFSETQ.